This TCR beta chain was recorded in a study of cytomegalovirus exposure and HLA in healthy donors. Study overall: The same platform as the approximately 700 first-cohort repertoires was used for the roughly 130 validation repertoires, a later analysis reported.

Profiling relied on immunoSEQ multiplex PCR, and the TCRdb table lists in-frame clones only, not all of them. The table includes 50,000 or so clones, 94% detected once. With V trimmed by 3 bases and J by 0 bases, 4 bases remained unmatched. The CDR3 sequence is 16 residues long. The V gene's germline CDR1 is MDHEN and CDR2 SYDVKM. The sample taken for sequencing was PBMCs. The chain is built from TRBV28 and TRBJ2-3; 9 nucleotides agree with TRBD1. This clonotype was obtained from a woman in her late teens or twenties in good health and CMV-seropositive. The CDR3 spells CASSLPGQGSTDTQYF. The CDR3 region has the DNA TGTGCCAGCAGTTTGCCCGGACAGGGGAGCACAGATACGCAGTATTTT.